This T cell receptor (beta chain) was sequenced for a study of blood T cell repertoires in COVID-19 (dated by TCRdb to 2020 to 2022). Background for the entire study: Collaborator samples came from the United States, Italy and Spain and covered acute and convalescent phases of COVID-19. A de-identified subject ID, COVID-19 status, age in years and sex were almost always included in the sample metadata. A freely available public database, intended as a resource for researchers studying the immune response to SARS-CoV-2, is where the repertoires were released. The dataset comprised deeply sampled blood TCRbeta repertoires from subjects exposed to, actively infected with, or recovered from COVID-19. Where HLA class I and class II types were available, the types were taken from metadata supplied by the sample provider, not from assay-based typing. The prospective study material was composed of cDNA or gDNA derived from T cells, B-cell-depleted T cells, or PBMCs. Samples came from the ongoing ImmuneRACE study (first 160 participants) plus 1,254 subjects from 6 global collaborators. Points the paper makes about the study in general: Clinical and demographic metadata were provided uncurated, with the amount varying by source and participant.

TCRbeta CDR3 regions were amplified from genomic DNA using the immunoSEQ Assay, a bias-controlled multiplex PCR. Processing in the source paper ran as follows. Within the assay, amplification of reference gene primers was used to estimate how many nucleated cells each sample contained. To quantify the absolute abundance of each unique TCRbeta CDR3 rearrangement, sequence reads were collapsed and filtered. Productive Simpson clonality was computed per sample as the square root of Simpson's diversity index over productive rearrangements. Held by TCRdb, this immuneACCESS table contains in-frame sequences only and omits some clones. Under half of the omission traces to an unresolved V gene where checked; the cause of the rest is unknown. From that table come the V and J calls and clone size; the DNA was used to work out D and trimming. For this sample the table gives 55,000 to 85,000 clones, of which about 90% were detected only once. The ten largest clones add up to 4.5% to 5.5% of the sample.

The trim is 0 bases for V and 8 bases for J, with a gap of 22 bases between the germline ends. The CDR1 and CDR2 encoded by the germline V gene are SGHTA and FQGNSA. The CDR3 has 17 amino acids, counting the end cysteine and phenylalanine. Solely the CDR3 DNA is kept, with 51 bases framed from the first base. A note on this clone: The antigen this receptor binds is unknown. No base-level quality is on record; no much larger clone is a single base apart.

Each collaborating institution followed its own protocols to collect whole blood in K2EDTA tubes. For TCRbeta analysis, collaborator samples were shipped as frozen whole blood, as isolated PBMCs, or as DNA extracted from either sample type. This receptor was identified in a human donor in a cohort sampled during active COVID-19. The source material was peripheral blood. The chain was built from TRBV7-2 and TRBJ1-2; no confident D gene assignment can be made. Here is the DNA: TGTGCCAGCAGCTTAGCCATAGGTCAGGACGAAACGGGAGGCTACACCTTC. This codes for CASSLAIGQDETGGYTF.